The source of this T cell receptor (beta chain) is a study of blood T cells in healthy people across ages. With respect to this clonotype: The antigen remains undetermined.

Study-wide points: Older individuals had lower TCR beta diversity per million T cells (the decline was roughly linear). Long-lived donors carried more naive CD4+ cells and greater diversity than aged donors.

PCR was performed a second time for roughly 7 to 11 cycles using a sample-barcoded 5' primer and a J-beta primer mix. MiXCR, applied by TCRdb to the 5' RACE reads, yields one record per CDR3 protein. The sample includes around 2 million distinct CDR3 sequences, roughly 43% seen only once; the top ten take 20% to 25%. CDR1 is LNHNV and CDR2 is YYDKDF in the germline V gene (reference sequence). The CDR3 is 18 residues long. The ends lost 2 bases at V and 8 bases at J; junction bases unmatched: 16. The sample comprised blood. The source is a human donor in good health. The genes are TRBV15 and TRBJ2-1; 9 nucleotides line up with TRBD2. The CDR3 sequence: CATSRPPDGTSLSHEQFF. The CDR3 DNA follows: TGTGCCACCAGCAGACCTCCTGACGGGACTAGCCTTAGCCATGAGCAGTTCTTC.